This TCR beta chain emerged from a study of cytomegalovirus exposure and HLA in healthy donors. Findings of the study overall: There were fewer than 200 TCR beta chains listed as cytomegalovirus-associated.

This table comes from immunoSEQ multiplex PCR, and its TCRdb copy is limited to in-frame clones, with some not included. The repertoire holds approximately 90,000 clones, 96% seen once, with 0.6% to 0.85% in the top ten. The CDR3 is 15 amino acids. Per the germline V gene, CDR1 is LNHNV and CDR2 is YYDKDF (reference sequence). Deletions cut 0 bases from V and 7 bases from J, with 16 bases between. A remark on this clone: Its antigen is not identified.

The sample comprised PBMCs. This receptor was obtained from a young man in good health and CMV-seronegative. V gene TRBV15 combines with J gene TRBJ2-7, with a weak D call TRBD2 (5 bases). The chain's CDR3 is CATSRDPGAPGEQYF. For the CDR3, the DNA is TGTGCCACCAGCAGAGATCCAGGCGCCCCGGGGGAGCAGTACTTC.